This T cell receptor (beta chain) stems from a study of cytomegalovirus exposure and HLA in healthy donors. The CDR3 loop spans 17 amino acids. Trimming pared 4 bases from V and 0 bases from J, leaving 16 bases between. The V gene's germline CDR1 is KGHSY and CDR2 FQNENV. The PCR was carried out with 60 Vbeta primers and 13 Jbeta primers. TCRdb's table, derived via immunoSEQ multiplex PCR, lists solely in-frame clones and lacks some. The sample has about 150,000 clones, around 79% seen once. Sequencing used PBMCs. J is TRBJ2-1 and V is TRBV16; the D gene is possibly TRBD2 (5 bases). The clonotype was recovered from a human donor in good health. CDR3 in amino acids: CASSLGAGSSSYNEQFF. As DNA, the CDR3 is TGTGCCAGCAGCCTGGGTGCGGGCTCGAGCTCCTACAATGAGCAGTTCTTC.